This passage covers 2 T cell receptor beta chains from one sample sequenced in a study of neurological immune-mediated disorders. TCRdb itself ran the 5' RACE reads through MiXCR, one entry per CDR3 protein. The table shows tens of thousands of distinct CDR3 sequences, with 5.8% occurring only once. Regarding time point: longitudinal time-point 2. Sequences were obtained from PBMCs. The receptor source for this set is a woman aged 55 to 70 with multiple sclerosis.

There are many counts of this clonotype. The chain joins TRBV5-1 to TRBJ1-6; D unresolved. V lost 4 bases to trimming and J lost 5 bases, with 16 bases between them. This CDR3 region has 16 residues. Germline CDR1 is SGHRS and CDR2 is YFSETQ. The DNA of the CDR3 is TGCGCCAGCAGCCCTGGGTGGGCAACCGATAATTCACCCCTCCACTTT. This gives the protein CASSPGWATDNSPLHF.

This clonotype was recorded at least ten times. CDR3 sequence reads: CSAVAGWAGELFF. The DNA for the CDR3 is TGCAGCGCCGTCGCGGGGTGGGCCGGGGAGCTGTTTTTT. The chain carries TRBV29-1 and TRBJ2-2, with D maybe TRBD2 (6 bases). The CDR3 spans 13 residues. The V and J ends lost 7 bases and 6 bases respectively, with 15 bases between them. Germline V gene sequence: CDR1 SQVTM, CDR2 ANQGSEA.